What follows are 29 T cell receptor beta chains derived from one specimen sequenced in a study of blood T cell repertoires in COVID-19. The data were produced by immunoSEQ multiplex PCR, yet TCRdb's version contains in-frame clones alone and is incomplete. The data contain around 190,000 clones, approximately 88% of them singletons. Sequenced material: PBMCs or T cells enriched from blood (not recorded which). Receptors were obtained from a woman aged 18-29 years who had recovered from COVID-19.

The chain couples TRBV4-1 to TRBJ1-1; a weak D match, TRBD1 (6 bases). Trimming pared 3 bases from V and 6 bases from J, leaving 14 bases between. This CDR3 has 14 residues. Germline CDR1 MGHRA, CDR2 YSYEKL. The CDR3 protein is CASSHYREGAEAFF. In nucleotides, the CDR3 is TGCGCCAGCAGCCATTACAGGGAAGGCGCTGAAGCTTTCTTT.

The V call is TRBV5-1, the J call TRBJ2-3, with TRBD1 identical over 8 bases. This CDR3 has 15 residues. The germline CDR1 and CDR2 sequences are SGHRS and YFSETQ. The V gene end was trimmed by 4 bases and the J gene end by 4 bases; junction bases not matched to a gene: 8. CDR3 region: CASSTGTGISDTQYF. The CDR3 coding sequence is TGCGCCAGCAGCACCGGGACAGGTATCTCAGATACGCAGTATTTT.

The rearrangement joins TRBV6-1 to TRBJ1-5, with D unresolved. CDR1 and CDR2 from the germline V gene are MNHNS and SASEGT. The CDR3 extends over 16 amino acids. The germline V and J ends were trimmed by 0 bases and 0 bases, with 9 bases remaining between them. The CDR3 DNA is TGTGCCAGCAGTGAAGCGCCGGGGTATAGCAATCAGCCCCAGCATTTT. Its translation is CASSEAPGYSNQPQHF.

The rearrangement uses TRBV28 and TRBJ2-1; D call uncertain. Germline assignment: CDR1 MDHEN and CDR2 SYDVKM. V was clipped by 5 bases and J by 8 bases, with 16 bases between them. The CDR3 sequence is 14 residues long. As DNA, the CDR3 is TGTGCCAGCAGTGTATCGAGTCCTCCTCATGAGCAGTTCTTC. This sequence encodes CASSVSSPPHEQFF. The entire variable domain, with the rest obtained from reference TRBV28 and TRBJ2-1, is as follows: DVKVTQSSRYLVKRTGEKVFLECVQDMDHENMFWYRQDPGLGLRLIYFSYDVKMKEKGDIPEGYSVSREKKERFSLILESASTNQTSMYLCASSVSSPPHEQFFGPGTRLTVL.

The V call is TRBV11-2, the J call TRBJ2-7; D possibly corresponds to TRBD2 (5 bases). CDR3 length equals 13 residues. V was clipped by 5 bases and J by 2 bases, with 10 bases between them. Per germline, CDR1 SGHAT and CDR2 FQNNGV. In DNA form, the CDR3 reads TGTGCCAGCAGCGTCCGGGGAGCCTACGAGCAGTACTTC. Its translation: CASSVRGAYEQYF.

This chain uses TRBV28 with TRBJ1-4, with 9 nucleotides matching TRBD1. V shed 4 bases and J 0 bases; nucleotides not matched to a gene: 9. Germline V gene lookup returns CDR1 MDHEN and CDR2 SYDVKM. This CDR3 is 18 amino acids long. CDR3 coding DNA: TGTGCCAGCAGTTCCGATTGGACAGGGGACCCAACTAATGAAAAACTGTTTTTT. It yields the protein CASSSDWTGDPTNEKLFF.

The CDR3: CAISGGKRSGNTIYF. CDR3 DNA: TGTGCCATCTCGGGAGGAAAAAGATCTGGAAACACCATATATTTT. The rearrangement uses TRBV10-3 and TRBJ1-3; no firm D call. The germline CDR1 and CDR2 sequences are ENHRY and SYGVKD. This CDR3 region has 15 residues. Trimming pared 8 bases from V and 1 base from J, leaving 15 bases between.

The chain joins TRBV6-2 or TRBV6-3 to TRBJ1-1; D may be TRBD1 (5 bases). Trimming removed 2 bases at V and 5 bases at J, with 12 bases between. Per germline, CDR1 MNHEY and CDR2 SVGEGT. This CDR3 region has 14 residues. CDR3 sequence (DNA): TGTGCCAGCAGTTACCCGGCAGGGATAACTGAAGCTTTCTTT. It encodes CASSYPAGITEAFF.

The gene calls are TRBV6-5 and TRBJ1-1; perhaps TRBD1 as D (5 bases). Germline V gene data show CDR1 as MNHEY and CDR2 as SVGAGI. Trimming cost V 8 bases and J 6 bases, with 10 bases left between them. This CDR3 has 11 residues. CDR3 loop: CASGGLAEAFF. CDR3 in DNA: TGTGCCAGCGGGGGGTTGGCTGAAGCTTTCTTT.

The chain links TRBV18 to TRBJ1-2; the D gene is possibly TRBD1 (5 bases). This CDR3 has 16 amino acids. Trimming left V 3 bases short and J 8 bases short, with 22 bases between. Germline lookup yields CDR1 KGHSH and CDR2 LQKENI. The CDR3, as DNA: TGTGCCAGCTCACCTAACAACGGGGGAAGGCTCTCCGGCTACACCTTC. Encoded protein: CASSPNNGGRLSGYTF.

J is TRBJ1-4 and V is TRBV4-1; tentatively, D is TRBD1 (6 bases). This CDR3 has 18 amino acids. Germline loops: CDR1 MGHRA, CDR2 YSYEKL. V was pared by 4 bases and J by 8 bases, with 26 bases between. The CDR3 loop reads CASSLKPPSGTPNEKLFF. The CDR3 DNA reads TGCGCCAGCAGCCTAAAACCCCCTAGCGGGACACCGAACGAAAAACTGTTTTTT.

V and J are TRBV10-3 and TRBJ1-1; 7 nucleotides agree with TRBD1. The CDR3 has 12 residues. V trimming: 3 bases; J trimming: 9 bases; junction bases outside the gene matches: 4. The germline CDR1 and CDR2 sequences are ENHRY and SYGVKD. The CDR3 loop is CAISDRGGQAFF. CDR3 coding DNA: TGTGCCATCAGTGATCGAGGGGGCCAAGCTTTCTTT.

The J gene is TRBJ2-7, the V gene TRBV30, with 8 positions matching TRBD2. The junction had 12 bases not matched to a gene; V was cut back by 4 bases and J by 7 bases. The CDR3 runs to 14 residues. Germline CDR1 reads GTSNPN; CDR2 reads SVGIG (reference sequence). This chain's CDR3 is CAWNVGLALGEQYF. Here the CDR3 DNA reads TGTGCCTGGAATGTCGGACTAGCTCTAGGGGAGCAGTACTTC.

The chain combines TRBV15 with TRBJ1-5; 8 nucleotides align to TRBD1. The V segment lost 3 bases and the J segment 3 bases; nucleotides outside the gene matches: 4. The CDR3 has 15 amino acids. Germline-derived CDR1 and CDR2 are LNHNV and YYDKDF (reference sequence). CDR3 coding DNA: TGTGCCACCAGCAGCGACAGGGGCGTCAATCAGCCCCAGCATTTT. Translating gives CATSSDRGVNQPQHF.

The chain uses TRBV11-3 and TRBJ2-7; possible D gene TRBD1, 5 bases. This CDR3 contains 16 residues. Trimming took 0 bases from V and 7 from J, leaving 19 bases between them. CDR1 is SGHNT and CDR2 is YENEEA in the germline V gene. The CDR3 sequence is CASSLEGPGKFGEQYF. CDR3 coding DNA: TGTGCCAGCAGCTTAGAGGGGCCAGGGAAGTTTGGGGAGCAGTACTTC.

This clone was found once. The chain is built from TRBV3-1 (or the pseudogene TRBV3-2) and TRBJ2-1; 7 nucleotides align to TRBD1. The CDR3 consists of 14 residues. The J segment lost 2 bases and the V segment lost 3 bases, leaving 1 base of the junction unmatched. The germline V gene has CDR1 LGHDT and CDR2 YNNKEL (reference sequence). The CDR3 is CASSQRGPYNEQFF. The CDR3 DNA follows: TGTGCCAGCAGCCAGAGGGGGCCCTACAATGAGCAGTTCTTC.

The genes are TRBV2 and TRBJ2-2; TRBD2 might be the D (5 bases). From germline, CDR1 is SNHLY and CDR2 FYNNEI. V was trimmed by 10 bases and J by 0 bases, leaving 12 bases between them. CDR3 length equals 14 residues. The CDR3 DNA reads TGTGCCACCGCTAGCACAGCGAACACCGGGGAGCTGTTTTTT. It specifies CATASTANTGELFF.

V gene TRBV9 combines with J gene TRBJ1-2; 7 positions match TRBD1. V lost 4 bases, J lost 2 bases, and 8 bases stayed unmatched. The CDR3 extends over 15 amino acids. Per the germline V gene, CDR1 is SGDLS and CDR2 is YYNGEE. The CDR3 reads CASSPRQGSNYGYTF. As DNA, the CDR3 is TGTGCCAGCAGCCCCCGACAGGGTTCGAACTATGGCTACACCTTC.

The rearrangement uses TRBV7-2 and TRBJ1-2; TRBD1 is a possible D gene (6 bases). Germline-derived CDR1 and CDR2 are SGHTA and FQGNSA. This CDR3 has 14 amino acids. The V gene lost 5 bases and the J gene lost 3 bases, with 13 bases spanning the gap. This chain's CDR3 is CASSQGGWDYGYTF. CDR3 bases: TGTGCCAGCAGCCAAGGGGGTTGGGACTATGGCTACACCTTC.

The rearrangement uses TRBV4-2 and TRBJ1-4; 7 nucleotides line up with TRBD1. Germline CDR1 reads LGHNA; CDR2 reads YNFKEQ. CDR3 length equals 16 residues. V dropped 3 bases and J dropped 6; count of bases not matched to a gene: 10. CDR3 sequence (DNA): TGTGCCAGCAGCCACCCCTTGGGGGACAGTCATGAAAAACTGTTTTTT. It codes for CASSHPLGDSHEKLFF.

This clone was detected only once. This chain links TRBV28 with TRBJ1-2; 8 bases fit TRBD1. Germline values: CDR1 MDHEN, CDR2 SYDVKM. V shed 7 bases, J shed 8 bases, and the junction held 15 bases outside the gene matches. The CDR3 runs 15 residues. DNA for the CDR3: TGTGCCAGCACCGATTCTCCGACAGGGGTGGGAGGCTACACCTTC. Its translation: CASTDSPTGVGGYTF.

The J gene is TRBJ1-1, the V gene TRBV6-2 or TRBV6-3; D not resolved. V was trimmed by 4 bases and J by 2 bases, leaving 8 bases between them. Per the germline V gene, CDR1 is MNHEY and CDR2 is SVGEGT. The CDR3 consists of 13 residues. This chain's CDR3 is CASSFQENTEAFF. The DNA for the CDR3 is TGTGCCAGCAGTTTTCAGGAAAACACTGAAGCTTTCTTT.

This clone was seen a handful of times. The V and J genes are TRBV2 and TRBJ1-2, with D possibly TRBD1 on 6 matching bases. The CDR3 extends over 15 amino acids. Germline values: CDR1 SNHLY, CDR2 FYNNEI. Between the trimmed V and J ends, which lost 6 bases and 5 bases, there was a span of 19 bases. CDR3 residues: CASSQELTGFYGYTF. CDR3 coding DNA: TGTGCCAGCAGCCAGGAATTAACAGGGTTTTATGGCTACACCTTC.

J is TRBJ2-7 and V is TRBV15; D might be TRBD2 (5 bases). The germline V and J ends were trimmed by 0 bases and 9 bases, with 18 bases remaining between them. Germline V gene data show CDR1 as LNHNV and CDR2 as YYDKDF (reference sequence). The CDR3 runs to 15 residues. For the CDR3, the DNA is TGTGCCACCAGCAGAGATGATACGGGAAATACGGTGCAGTACTTC. Translation gives CATSRDDTGNTVQYF.

The chain links TRBV7-9 to TRBJ2-5, with 16 bases matching TRBD2. The CDR3 spans 16 residues. V lost 5 bases to trimming and J lost 5 bases; unmatched junction nucleotides: 5. Germline V gene sequence: CDR1 SEHNR, CDR2 FQNEAQ (reference sequence). The CDR3 coding sequence is TGTGCCAGCAGCCCGGGACTAGCGGGGGGGCTGGAGACCCAGTACTTC. Translation: CASSPGLAGGLETQYF.

V usage is TRBV18 and J usage is TRBJ2-7; maybe TRBD1 (5 bases). This CDR3 is built from 12 residues. CDR1 is KGHSH, CDR2 LQKENI, per germline. V was shortened by 5 bases and J by 5 bases, with 10 bases between the two germline ends. CDR3 residues: CASSSQGDEQYF. In DNA, the CDR3 is TGTGCCAGCTCATCCCAGGGTGACGAGCAGTACTTC.

The chain combines TRBV3-1 (or the pseudogene TRBV3-2) with TRBJ1-3, with 9 nucleotides matching TRBD1. The length of the CDR3 is 15 residues. Germline-derived CDR1 and CDR2 are LGHDT and YNNKEL (reference sequence). CDR3 coding DNA: TGTGGTTACCCCGGGACGGGACAGGGTGAAAACACCATATATTTT. This encodes CGYPGTGQGENTIYF.

The chain links TRBV19 to TRBJ2-1; possibly TRBD2 for D (6 bases). CDR3 size: 13 residues. Germline assignment: CDR1 LNHDA and CDR2 SQIVND (reference sequence). The V end lost 8 bases, the J end lost 8 bases, and 16 bases lay between the germline ends. CDR3 coding DNA: TGTGCCAGTGGGAGTGTGTCGGGAGATGAGCAGTTCTTC. Encoded protein: CASGSVSGDEQFF.

The chain uses TRBV18 and TRBJ1-3, with 9 bases identical to TRBD1. The V gene's germline CDR1 is KGHSH and CDR2 LQKENI. V lost 4 bases and J lost 0; bases outside the gene matches: 4. The CDR3 totals 16 residues. The CDR3 loop reads CASSRDREFSGNTIYF. Here the CDR3 DNA reads TGTGCCAGCTCACGGGACAGGGAGTTCTCTGGAAACACCATATATTTT.